Reported below is one T cell receptor (beta chain). Antigen unknown. This CDR3 comprises 15 residues. Germline V CDR1 and CDR2: SGHAT, FQNNGV. V lost 2 bases, J lost 1 base, and 10 bases lay in between. This sample stems from a study of CD8 T cells in Susac syndrome. Broader study findings: The CD4+ T cell repertoires of Susac syndrome were found to show no clonal expansion.

Random hexamers were used to reverse transcribe an amount of roughly 0.5 to 1 ug RNA. An immunoSEQ multiplex PCR amplified TCR beta CDR3 over 54 Vbeta and 13 Jbeta. TCRdb processed the immunoSEQ multiplex PCR reads anew with MiXCR; each CDR3 protein has one entry. The data contain under 95,000 distinct CDR3 sequences, roughly 94% of them seen just once; the ten biggest clones take up more than 0.3%. TEMRA cells were FACS-enriched, and CD8+ and CD4+ T cells were isolated negatively. This receptor was obtained from a human donor with Susac syndrome. Sequencing input: CD4+ T cells from PBMCs. The chain joins TRBV11-2 to TRBJ2-3; D not resolved. In nucleotides, the CDR3 is TGTGCCAGCAGCTTATTCGTGGACCGCACAGATACGCAGTATTTT. As protein: CASSLFVDRTDTQYF.